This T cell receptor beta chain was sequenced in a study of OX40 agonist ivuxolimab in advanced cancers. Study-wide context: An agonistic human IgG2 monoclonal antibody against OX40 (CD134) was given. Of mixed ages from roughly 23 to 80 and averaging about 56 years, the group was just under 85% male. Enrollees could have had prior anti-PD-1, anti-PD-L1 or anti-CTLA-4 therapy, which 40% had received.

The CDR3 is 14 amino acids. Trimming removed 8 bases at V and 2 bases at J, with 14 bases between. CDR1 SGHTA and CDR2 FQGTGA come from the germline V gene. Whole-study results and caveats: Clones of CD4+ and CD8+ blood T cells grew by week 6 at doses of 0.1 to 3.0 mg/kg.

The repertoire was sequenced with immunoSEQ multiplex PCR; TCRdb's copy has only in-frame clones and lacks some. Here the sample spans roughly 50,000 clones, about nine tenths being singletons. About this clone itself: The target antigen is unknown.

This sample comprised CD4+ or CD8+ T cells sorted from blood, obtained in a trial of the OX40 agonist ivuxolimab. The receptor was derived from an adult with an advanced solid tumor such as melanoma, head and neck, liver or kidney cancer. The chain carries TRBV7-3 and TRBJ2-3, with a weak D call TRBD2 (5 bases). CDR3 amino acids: CASGSGDSTDTQYF. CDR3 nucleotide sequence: TGTGCCAGCGGAAGCGGAGACTCCACAGATACGCAGTATTTT.